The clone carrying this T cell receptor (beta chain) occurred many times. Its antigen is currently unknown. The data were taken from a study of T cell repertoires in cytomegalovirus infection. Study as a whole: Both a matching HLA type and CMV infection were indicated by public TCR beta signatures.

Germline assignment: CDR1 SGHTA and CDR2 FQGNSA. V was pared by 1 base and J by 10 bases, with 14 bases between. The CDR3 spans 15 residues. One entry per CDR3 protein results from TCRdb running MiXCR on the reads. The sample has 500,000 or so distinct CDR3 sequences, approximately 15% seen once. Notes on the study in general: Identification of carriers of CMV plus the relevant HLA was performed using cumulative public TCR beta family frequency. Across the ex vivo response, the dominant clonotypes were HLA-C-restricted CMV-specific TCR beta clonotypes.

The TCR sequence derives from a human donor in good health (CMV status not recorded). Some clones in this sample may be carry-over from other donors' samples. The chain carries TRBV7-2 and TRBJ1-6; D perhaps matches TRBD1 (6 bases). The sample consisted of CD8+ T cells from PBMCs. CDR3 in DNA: TGTGCCAGCAGCTTAGAGGCAGGGGTTATGTCACCCCTCCACTTT. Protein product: CASSLEAGVMSPLHF.